The 9 T cell receptor beta chains listed next were all sequenced from one sample in a study of control samples from healthy donors and cancer patients. Only in-frame clones appear in the TCRdb table, and some are missing; sequencing was by immunoSEQ multiplex PCR. The data show fewer than 500,000 clones, about nine tenths seen once. The sample consisted of PBMCs. Source of these receptors: a middle-aged man with head and neck cancer.

The chain links TRBV19 to TRBJ2-5, with D maybe TRBD2 (5 bases). V lost 4 bases and J 2 bases, leaving 17 bases between the germline ends. The CDR3 length is 16 residues. The germline gives CDR1 LNHDA, CDR2 SQIVND (reference sequence). The CDR3 sequence is CASSTQSFSGQETQYF. The CDR3 DNA follows: TGTGCCAGTAGTACCCAGTCGTTCAGCGGTCAAGAGACCCAGTACTTC.

This rearrangement joins TRBV14 to TRBJ1-2, with 9 bases identical to TRBD1. The V and J ends lost 4 bases and 4 bases, in that order; junction bases with no gene match: 7. This CDR3 spans 15 amino acids. CDR1 and CDR2 from the germline V gene are SGHDN and FVKESK. CDR3 amino acids: CASSRLTGGSYGYTF. Written as DNA, the CDR3 is TGTGCCAGCAGCCGATTGACAGGGGGATCCTATGGCTACACCTTC. Drawing the rest from reference TRBV14 and TRBJ1-2, the complete variable domain is EAGVTQFPSHSVIEKGQTVTLRCDPISGHDNLYWYRRVMGKEIKFLLHFVKESKQDESGMPNNRFLAERTGGTYSTLKVQPAELEDSGVYFCASSRLTGGSYGYTFGSGTRLTVV.

A few counts support this clone. V usage is TRBV2 and J usage is TRBJ1-5; D call uncertain. The germline V and J ends were trimmed by 3 bases and 0 bases, with 9 bases remaining between them. Germline assignment: CDR1 SNHLY and CDR2 FYNNEI. The CDR3 extends over 15 amino acids. The CDR3 nucleotides read TGTGCCAGCAGTGACACGGGATATAGCAATCAGCCCCAGCATTTT. Translated, it gives CASSDTGYSNQPQHF.

The V and J genes are TRBV27 and TRBJ2-1; D gene unclear. Germline V gene lookup returns CDR1 MNHEY and CDR2 SMNVEV (reference sequence). This CDR3 region has 11 residues. Trimming cost V 6 bases and J 10 bases, with 10 bases left between them. The CDR3 nucleotides read TGTGCCAGCAGAAAGGTGGGGGAGCAGTTCTTC. This gives the protein CASRKVGEQFF.

V and J are TRBV19 and TRBJ1-6; no firm D call. The CDR3 is 13 residues long. Trimming pared 11 bases from V and 7 bases from J, leaving 15 bases between. Germline V gene lookup returns CDR1 LNHDA and CDR2 SQIVND (reference sequence). CDR3 coding DNA: TGTGCCGTGATGGACGGAAACAATTCACCCCTCCACTTT. Translating it yields CAVMDGNNSPLHF.

DNA for the CDR3: TGTGCCAGCAGTCCCCGGACAGGGATCTTAACTGAAGCTTTCTTT. Its protein is CASSPRTGILTEAFF. The chain has TRBV6-5 and TRBJ1-1, with 8 bases matching TRBD1. The CDR3 runs 15 residues. Germline CDR1 MNHEY, CDR2 SVGAGI. The J segment lost 5 bases and the V segment lost 5 bases, leaving 10 bases of the junction unmatched.

Remarks on this clone: Other DNA sequences of this sample code for an identical CDR3. The J gene is TRBJ1-5, the V gene TRBV30, with 7 bases lining up with TRBD1. With V trimmed by 1 base and J by 3 bases, 6 bases remained unmatched. In germline, CDR1 is GTSNPN, CDR2 SVGIG (reference sequence). This CDR3 comprises 15 residues. The CDR3 DNA is TGTGCCTGGAGTGAGGGGGACAGTTCCAATCAGCCCCAGCATTTT. It yields the protein CAWSEGDSSNQPQHF.

The V gene is TRBV24-1, the J gene TRBJ2-7; the D is unclear. Trimming took 8 bases from V and 1 from J, leaving 11 bases between them. Germline V lookup: CDR1 KGHDR, CDR2 SFDVKD. The CDR3 has 13 amino acids. The CDR3 sequence: CATTGPRSYEQYF. The CDR3 DNA reads TGTGCCACCACCGGGCCCCGTTCCTACGAGCAGTACTTC.

The chain carries TRBV28 and TRBJ2-7; no definite D call. Per germline, CDR1 MDHEN and CDR2 SYDVKM. This CDR3 is 16 amino acids long. The V end was cut by 6 bases, the J end by 5 bases, with 23 bases between. This chain's CDR3 is CASSIPSPSARHEQYF. The CDR3 DNA follows: TGTGCCAGCAGCATCCCCTCCCCCAGCGCCAGGCACGAGCAGTACTTC.